The next 8 T cell receptor beta chains were all read from a single sample in a study of molecular identifiers for immune sequencing clone quantification. TCRdb ran MiXCR on the PCR reads and lists one entry per CDR3 protein. The sample comprises about half a million distinct CDR3 sequences, 20% to 25% of which are singletons, and 0.84% rests with the top ten. The specimen was naive CD8+ T cells from blood, with Jurkat cell RNA spiked in. The subset denotes: FACS-sorted CD8+CD4-CCR7+CD45RA+ naive T cells. These receptors were taken from a human donor in good health. Some libraries in this study had Jurkat cell RNA spiked in.

The V and J genes are TRBV27 and TRBJ2-7; 8 bases map to TRBD2. CDR1 is MNHEY and CDR2 is SMNVEV in the germline V gene (reference sequence). With V trimmed by 2 bases and J by 3 bases, 6 bases remained unmatched. The CDR3 loop spans 15 amino acids. CDR3 coding DNA: TGTGCCAGCAGTTTAACCGGTAGCGGGGTCTACGAGCAGTACTTC. Encoded protein: CASSLTGSGVYEQYF.

As concerns this clonotype: This sequence may be a read error, since a much larger clone differs from it by one base. The V gene is TRBV18, the J gene TRBJ1-1, with TRBD1 matching over 8 bases. Germline V lookup: CDR1 KGHSH, CDR2 LQKENI. The CDR3 has 13 residues. V lost 4 bases to trimming and J lost 6 bases; unmatched junction nucleotides: 4. DNA for the CDR3: TGTGCCAGCTCACTACAGGGGGAGGCTGAAGCTTTCTTT. It yields the protein CASSLQGEAEAFF.

This clonotype was counted at least ten times. The genes are TRBV20-1 and TRBJ2-3, with TRBD2 matching 9 bases. This CDR3 has 17 amino acids. Germline CDR1 reads DFQATT; CDR2 reads SNEGSKA (reference sequence). The J segment lost 2 bases and the V segment lost 2 bases, leaving 11 bases of the junction unmatched. The CDR3 bases are TGCAGTGCTAGAAGGGAACTAGCGGGTACCATCACAGATACGCAGTATTTT. As protein: CSARRELAGTITDTQYF.

V and J are TRBV19 and TRBJ2-7; perhaps TRBD2 as D (5 bases). The germline CDR1 and CDR2 sequences are LNHDA and SQIVND (reference sequence). There are 13 residues in the CDR3. Trimming removed 5 bases from V and 3 bases from J, with 11 bases in between. The CDR3 region has the DNA TGTGCCAGTAGTTTCGGGGTTTACTACGAGCAGTACTTC. Its translation: CASSFGVYYEQYF.

This sequence joins TRBV30 and TRBJ2-1; tentatively, D is TRBD1 (5 bases). This CDR3 has 12 amino acids. Trimming removed 0 bases at V and 10 bases at J, with 10 bases between. Germline V gene sequence: CDR1 GTSNPN, CDR2 SVGIG (reference sequence). For the CDR3, the DNA is TGTGCCTGGAGTGTACTGCAGGGCGAGCAGTTCTTC. Translation: CAWSVLQGEQFF. Variable domain in full (rest from reference TRBV30 and TRBJ2-1): SQTIHQWPATLVQPVGSPLSLECTVEGTSNPNLYWYRQAAGRGLQLLFYSVGIGQISSEVPQNLSASRPQDRQFILSSKKLLLSDSGFYLCAWSVLQGEQFFGPGTRLTVL.

The sample holds many counts of this clonotype. The chain couples TRBV20-1 to TRBJ2-1, with D possibly being TRBD1 or TRBD2 (5 bases each). The CDR3 runs to 12 residues. The ends were cut back, 0 bases at V and 15 bases at J, with 15 bases in the middle. The germline V gene has CDR1 DFQATT and CDR2 SNEGSKA (reference sequence). In nucleotides, the CDR3 is TGCAGTGCTAGAGATGAACGGGGCTTTGTGTTCTTC. Residues: CSARDERGFVFF.

The table lists this clonotype with a few counts. V is TRBV6-5 and J is TRBJ2-3; D is perhaps TRBD2 (7 bases). From germline, CDR1 is MNHEY and CDR2 SVGAGI. This CDR3 comprises 15 residues. Deletions cut 7 bases from V and 0 bases from J, with 14 bases between. The chain's CDR3 is CASTEGGPSTDTQYF. CDR3 DNA sequence: TGTGCCAGCACCGAGGGGGGGCCTAGCACAGATACGCAGTATTTT.

This clonotype was detected only a few times. The chain couples TRBV28 to TRBJ2-7; tentative D call: TRBD1 (6 bases). V was pared by 5 bases and J by 6 bases, with 14 bases between. The V gene's germline CDR1 is MDHEN and CDR2 SYDVKM. The CDR3 extends over 13 amino acids. The CDR3: CASSPWTVPEQYF. CDR3 DNA sequence: TGTGCCAGCAGTCCGTGGACAGTTCCCGAGCAGTACTTC.